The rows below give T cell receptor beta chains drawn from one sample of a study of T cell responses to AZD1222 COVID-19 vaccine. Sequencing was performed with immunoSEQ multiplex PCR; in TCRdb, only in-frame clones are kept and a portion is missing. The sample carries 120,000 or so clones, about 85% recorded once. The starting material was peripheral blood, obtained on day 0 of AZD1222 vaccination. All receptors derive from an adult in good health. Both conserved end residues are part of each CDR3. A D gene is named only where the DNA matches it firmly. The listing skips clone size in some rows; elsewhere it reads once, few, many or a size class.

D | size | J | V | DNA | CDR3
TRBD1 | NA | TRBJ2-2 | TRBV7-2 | TGTGCCAGCAGCTTACAGGGGGAAGCCGGGGAGCTGTTTTTT | CASSLQGEAGELFF
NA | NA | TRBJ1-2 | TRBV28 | TGTGCCAGCAGTGTACCTCAGGGTCATAGAGGCTACACCTTC | CASSVPQGHRGYTF
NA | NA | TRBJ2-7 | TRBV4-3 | TGCGCCAGCAGCCAAGCTACGGGGTTTTACGAGCAGTACTTC | CASSQATGFYEQYF
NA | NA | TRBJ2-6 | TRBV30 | TGTGCCTGGAGTAACTACAGGGTCTCTGGGGCCAACGTCCTGACTTTC | CAWSNYRVSGANVLTF
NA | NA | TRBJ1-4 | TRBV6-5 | TGTGCCAGCAGTTACTCCTTTGGTCCAACTAATGAAAAACTGTTTTTT | CASSYSFGPTNEKLFF
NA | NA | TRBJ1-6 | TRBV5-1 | TGCGCCAGCAGCGAGGGACTTAACTATAATTCACCCCTCCACTTT | CASSEGLNYNSPLHF
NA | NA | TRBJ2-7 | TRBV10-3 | TGTGCCATCAGTGAGTCCGAAGGGATCCCATCCTACGAGCAGTACTTC | CAISESEGIPSYEQYF
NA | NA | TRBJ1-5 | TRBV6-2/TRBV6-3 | TGTGCCAGCAGTTACTCGAGTAGGGGAAGGGATCAGCCCCAGCATTTT | CASSYSSRGRDQPQHF
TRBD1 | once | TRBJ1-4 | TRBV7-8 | TGTGCCAGCAGCTCACAGGGGACTAATGAAAAACTGTTTTTT | CASSSQGTNEKLFF
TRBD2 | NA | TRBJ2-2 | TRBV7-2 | TGTGCCAGCAGCCCGGGACTAGCGGGATCCGGGGAGCTGTTTTTT | CASSPGLAGSGELFF
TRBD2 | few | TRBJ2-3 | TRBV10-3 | TGTGCCATCAGAAGAGCGGGGGACAACACAGATACGCAGTATTTT | CAIRRAGDNTDTQYF
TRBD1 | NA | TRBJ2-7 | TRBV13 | TGTGCCAGCAGTCGACAGGGGGATTTCTTACAGTACTTC | CASSRQGDFLQYF
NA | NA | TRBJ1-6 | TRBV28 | TGTGCCAGCAGTTTAGGTCAGCCCGGCTCACCCCTCCACTTT | CASSLGQPGSPLHF
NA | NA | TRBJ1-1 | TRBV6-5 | TGTGCCAGCAGTTCAGGGAGGAACACTGAAGCTTTCTTT | CASSSGRNTEAFF
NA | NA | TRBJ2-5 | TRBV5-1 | TGCGCCAGCAGCCCAGAAAGACAAGAGACCCAGTACTTC | CASSPERQETQYF
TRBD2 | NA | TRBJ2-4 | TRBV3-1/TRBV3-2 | TGTGCCAGCAGCTCAACCTCGGGGGGGATAGCCAAAAACATTCAGTACTTC | CASSSTSGGIAKNIQYF
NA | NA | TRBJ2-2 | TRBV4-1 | TGCGCCAGCAGCCACAACAAAGGAAACACCGGGGAGCTGTTTTTT | CASSHNKGNTGELFF
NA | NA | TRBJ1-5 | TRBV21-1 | TGTGCCAGGACAGGGAAGCCTCAGCCCCAGCATTTT | CARTGKPQPQHF
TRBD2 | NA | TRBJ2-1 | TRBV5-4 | TGTGCCAGCAGCCGTCCGGGGGGGAATGAGCAGTTCTTC | CASSRPGGNEQFF
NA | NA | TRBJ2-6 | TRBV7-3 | TGTGCCAGCAGCTTCGGTCTGGGCAGCCCTTCTGGGGCCAACGTCCTGACTTTC | CASSFGLGSPSGANVLTF
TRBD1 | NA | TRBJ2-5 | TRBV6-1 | TGTGCCAGCAGTGCCCAACCGGGACAGGGGGAAGAGACCCAGTACTTC | CASSAQPGQGEETQYF
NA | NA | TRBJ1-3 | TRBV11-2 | TGTGCCAGCAGCTCGACTCCATTCTCTGGAAACACCATATATTTT | CASSSTPFSGNTIYF
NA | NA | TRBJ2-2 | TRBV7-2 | TGTGCCAGCAGCCGCAGGGATTGGGGCACCGGGGAGCTGTTTTTT | CASSRRDWGTGELFF
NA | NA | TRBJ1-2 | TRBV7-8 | TGTGCCAGCAGCTTAGCGCGGCCGGGAGAATATGGCTACACCTTC | CASSLARPGEYGYTF
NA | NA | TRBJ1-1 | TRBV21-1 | TGTGCCAGCAGCAACTCCAGGAAGACTGAAGCTTTCTTT | CASSNSRKTEAFF
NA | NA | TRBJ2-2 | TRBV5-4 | TGTGCCAGCAGCGCAAGGGGGGGGACCGGGGAGCTGTTTTTT | CASSARGGTGELFF
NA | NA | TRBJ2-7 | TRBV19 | TGTGCCAGTAGTAAGTCGGCTGGTCTCAACGAGCAGTACTTC | CASSKSAGLNEQYF
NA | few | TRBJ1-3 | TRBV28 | TGTGCCAGCTGGCCGGCGGATCTAGCTGGAAACACCATATATTTT | CASWPADLAGNTIYF
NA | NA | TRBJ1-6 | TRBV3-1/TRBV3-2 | TGTGCCAGCAGCCAATCCGAGGGATCCTATAATTCACCCCTCCACTTT | CASSQSEGSYNSPLHF
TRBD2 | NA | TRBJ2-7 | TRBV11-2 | TGTGCCAGCAGCCCAAGGAGCGGGGGTTACGAGCAGTACTTC | CASSPRSGGYEQYF
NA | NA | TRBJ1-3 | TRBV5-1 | TGCGCCAGCAGCCCAGGGTCCGGTGTGCCTGGAAACACCATATATTTT | CASSPGSGVPGNTIYF
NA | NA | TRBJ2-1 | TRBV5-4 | TGTGCCAGCAGCCGGACTAACCAACCCTACAATGAGCAGTTCTTC | CASSRTNQPYNEQFF
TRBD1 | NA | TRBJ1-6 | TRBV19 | TGTGCCAGTAGTATATCCACAGGGGTTTCACCCCTCCACTTT | CASSISTGVSPLHF
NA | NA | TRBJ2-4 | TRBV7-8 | TGTGCCAGCACCGGTTCAAAAAACATTCAGTACTTC | CASTGSKNIQYF
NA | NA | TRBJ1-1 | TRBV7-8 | TGTGCCAGCAGCTTCCCTGGTTTTGGGGCGGTGAACACTGAAGCTTTCTTT | CASSFPGFGAVNTEAFF